This T cell receptor beta chain stems from a study of blood T cell repertoires in COVID-19. Across the whole study: Samples taken during acute and convalescent COVID-19 were collected in the United States, Italy and Spain. From T cells, B-cell-depleted T cells, or PBMCs came the material, which was cDNA or gDNA.

The CDR3 loop spans 16 amino acids. Germline V lookup: CDR1 SGHNT, CDR2 YENEEA. The ends lost 1 base at V and 5 bases at J; junction bases unmatched: 5. Participants had their cohort set by participant-reported clinical history. The method was immunoSEQ multiplex PCR; TCRdb's version includes in-frame clones alone and lacks a portion of them. The table lists some 270,000 clones, more than 65% of them singletons. Sequenced: PBMCs or T cells enriched from blood (not recorded which). This clonotype was sampled from a man over 45 who had recovered from COVID-19. The chain combines TRBV11-3 with TRBJ2-7; 13 bases agree with TRBD2. The CDR3 nucleotides are TGTGCCAGCAGCTTAGGCCTACTAGCGGGAGGGGACGAGCAGTACTTC. Translating gives CASSLGLLAGGDEQYF.